This T cell receptor (beta chain) was retrieved from a study of cytomegalovirus exposure and HLA in healthy donors. General study points: In vitro, three CMV-associated chains proved specific for CMV antigens.

Healthy people donating bone marrow made up the donors. The PCR employed 60 Vbeta primers together with 13 Jbeta primers. The data were produced by immunoSEQ multiplex PCR, yet TCRdb's version contains in-frame clones alone and is incomplete. The table includes about 43,000 clones, 60% to 80% detected once. Per the germline V gene, CDR1 is SQVTM and CDR2 is ANQGSEA. This CDR3 comprises 13 residues. V was shortened by 4 bases and J by 5 bases, with 12 bases between the two germline ends. Comment on this clone: What it binds is not known.

Sequenced input: PBMCs. The gene calls are TRBV29-1 and TRBJ1-5; tentative D call: TRBD1 (6 bases). This receptor was identified in a man aged 25 to 45 in good health and CMV-seronegative. CDR3 sequence reads: CSVAQGTDQPQHF. In nucleotides, the CDR3 is TGCAGCGTTGCCCAGGGGACGGATCAGCCCCAGCATTTT.